This is a list of T cell receptor beta chains from one sample in a study of neurological immune-mediated disorders. TCRdb redid the calling of the 5' RACE reads with MiXCR, one entry per CDR3 protein. The repertoire has about 46,000 distinct CDR3 sequences, around 4.3% of them found once; the top ten carry 5.5% to 6.5%. Sequencing was carried out using PBMCs. These receptors came from a woman in her fifties or sixties with multiple sclerosis. The CDR3 runs from the conserved cysteine through the conserved F or W. Fields, in order: J gene, V gene, D gene, clone size, CDR3 protein, CDR3 DNA. A D gene is named only where the DNA matches it firmly. Rows give clone size only sometimes, using once, few, many, or a class for an expanded clone.

TRBJ2-3,TRBV7-3,NA,many,CASSLGVAGTDTQYF,TGTGCCAGCAGCTTAGGAGTAGCGGGCACAGATACGCAGTATTTT
TRBJ1-3,TRBV7-3,NA,many,CASSLSTGNTIYF,TGTGCCAGCAGCCTCTCAACCGGAAACACCATATATTTT
TRBJ2-5,TRBV20-1,TRBD2,NA,CSAPGLAGETQYF,TGCAGTGCTCCGGGACTAGCGGGAGAGACCCAGTACTTC
TRBJ2-5,TRBV15,TRBD2,many,CATSRRLAGETQYF,TGTGCCACCAGCAGACGACTAGCTGGCGAGACCCAGTACTTC
TRBJ1-4,TRBV4-1,NA,many,CASSQEAKEKLFF,TGCGCCAGCAGCCAGGAAGCTAAAGAAAAACTGTTTTTT
TRBJ1-4,TRBV10-3,NA,few,CAISEEGLGNEKLFF,TGTGCCATCAGTGAGGAGGGGTTGGGAAATGAAAAACTGTTTTTT
TRBJ2-5,TRBV7-2,TRBD2,few,CASSLSSGSETQYF,TGTGCCAGCAGCTTATCTAGCGGAAGTGAGACCCAGTACTTC
TRBJ2-1,TRBV20-1,TRBD2,medium-sized,CSARPTSGGGNEQFF,TGCAGTGCTAGGCCAACTAGCGGGGGAGGCAATGAGCAGTTCTTC
TRBJ1-4,TRBV12-3/TRBV12-4,NA,few,CASSLAAVGEKLFF,TGTGCCAGCAGTTTAGCGGCAGTCGGCGAAAAACTGTTTTTT
TRBJ2-3,TRBV18,NA,few,CASSPSGVTDTQYF,TGTGCCAGCTCACCATCGGGGGTCACAGATACGCAGTATTTT